This TCR beta chain is from a study of blood T cell repertoires in COVID-19. Turning to the study itself: The United States, Italy and Spain provided the acute and convalescent COVID-19 samples. PBMCs, B-cell-depleted T cells, or T cells were the source of the cDNA or gDNA that made up the material.

How the authors handled the data: By means of reference gene primer amplification, nucleated cell counts were estimated. Method: immunoSEQ multiplex PCR; TCRdb's copy keeps in-frame clones and lacks some. The V and J calls and clone size are taken from that table; D and trimming were inferred from the DNA. The sample has around 250,000 clones, around 80% seen once; the top ten hold 8.6%. The CDR3 is 17 amino acids. Trimming left V 0 bases short and J 0 bases short, with 12 bases between. Germline V gives CDR1 MNHNS, CDR2 SASEGT. Sequenced input: peripheral blood. This clonotype originated in a man aged 40-49 years with active or convalescent COVID-19. V gene TRBV6-1 combines with J gene TRBJ1-3; weak D call: TRBD1 (6 bases). The CDR3 is CASSEAPTGLSGNTIYF. The DNA for the CDR3 is TGTGCCAGCAGTGAAGCTCCGACAGGCCTCTCTGGAAACACCATATATTTT.